The 27 T cell receptor beta chains below were found in one sample sequenced in a study of cytomegalovirus exposure and HLA in healthy donors. In the PCR, 60 Vbeta and 13 Jbeta primers were used. Produced via immunoSEQ multiplex PCR; TCRdb's table is partial and in-frame only. The data hold about 86,000 clones, with about two thirds observed a single time. The sequencing input was PBMCs. The receptors shown here come from a man in his sixties in good health and CMV-seronegative.

This clone has only one observation. This chain links TRBV29-1 with TRBJ2-2; 7 bases line up with TRBD2. The CDR3 runs 14 residues. The V segment lost 2 bases and the J segment 5 bases; nucleotides outside the gene matches: 5. CDR1 and CDR2 (germline): SQVTM, ANQGSEA. CDR3: CSVEIQGGTGELFF. The CDR3 nucleotides read TGCAGCGTTGAAATCCAGGGAGGGACCGGGGAGCTGTTTTTT.

V gene TRBV27 combines with J gene TRBJ1-4; D is possibly TRBD1 (6 bases). The CDR3 consists of 15 residues. Deletions cut 4 bases from V and 3 bases from J, with 12 bases between. The germline gives CDR1 MNHEY, CDR2 SMNVEV (reference sequence). The CDR3 sequence is CASSSQGRANEKLFF. The CDR3, as DNA: TGTGCCAGCAGTTCGCAGGGGAGAGCTAATGAAAAACTGTTTTTT. Full variable domain (outside the CDR3, taken from reference TRBV27 and TRBJ1-4): EAQVTQNPRYLITVTGKKLTVTCSQNMNHEYMSWYRQDPGLGLRQIYYSMNVEVTDKGDVPEGYKVSRKEKRNFPLILESPSPNQTSLYFCASSSQGRANEKLFFGSGTQLSVL.

The V call is TRBV4-3, the J call TRBJ2-5, with a possible D match to TRBD2 (5 bases). Germline V gene lookup returns CDR1 LGHNA and CDR2 YSLEER. The CDR3 length is 13 residues. V lost 4 bases and J 4 bases, leaving 10 bases between the germline ends. CDR3 residues: CASSPGVRETQYF. The CDR3 nucleotides are TGCGCCAGCAGCCCCGGGGTCCGAGAGACCCAGTACTTC.

This clone has only one observation. The chain couples TRBV6-6 to TRBJ2-3; D remains unclear. The germline gives CDR1 MNHNY, CDR2 SVGAGI (reference sequence). The CDR3 is made up of 12 amino acids. Trimming removed 5 bases at V and 6 bases at J, with 9 bases between. DNA of the CDR3: TGTGCCAGCAGTCTAGATATGGATACGCAGTATTTT. Protein: CASSLDMDTQYF.

V usage is TRBV5-4 and J usage is TRBJ2-2; D is perhaps TRBD2 (6 bases). V shed 5 bases and J shed 7 bases, with 21 bases lying between them. Germline values: CDR1 SGHNT, CDR2 YYREEE (reference sequence). The CDR3 extends over 16 amino acids. The CDR3 is CASSLIGGGQGGELFF. DNA for the CDR3: TGTGCCAGCAGTCTCATCGGCGGAGGGCAAGGCGGGGAGCTGTTTTTT.

V usage is TRBV9 and J usage is TRBJ2-2, with 8 positions matching TRBD2. CDR3 length equals 15 residues. V shed 4 bases and J 7 bases; nucleotides not matched to a gene: 9. Germline V gives CDR1 SGDLS, CDR2 YYNGEE. CDR3 in DNA: TGTGCCAGCAGCCCCTCCCCCGGGGGGGTCGGGGAGCTGTTTTTT. Translating gives CASSPSPGGVGELFF. The variable domain in full, completed from reference TRBV9 and TRBJ2-2, reads DSGVTQTPKHLITATGQRVTLRCSPRSGDLSVYWYQQSLDQGLQFLIQYYNGEERAKGNILERFSAQQFPDLHSELNLSSLELGDSALYFCASSPSPGGVGELFFGEGSRLTVL.

In its sample, this clone was seen a few times. V gene TRBV28 combines with J gene TRBJ1-5; weak D call: TRBD1 (6 bases). The CDR3 loop spans 15 amino acids. V was cut by 4 bases and J by 10 bases, with 20 bases left in between. Germline V gene lookup returns CDR1 MDHEN and CDR2 SYDVKM. CDR3 sequence: CASSSLGGGALPQHF. CDR3 in DNA: TGTGCCAGCAGTTCCCTTGGGGGCGGAGCTCTACCCCAGCATTTT.

V gene TRBV29-1 combines with J gene TRBJ1-1, with D perhaps TRBD1 (5 bases). V lost 8 bases, J lost 4 bases, and 17 bases lay in between. The germline gives CDR1 SQVTM, CDR2 ANQGSEA. The CDR3 contains 13 residues. CDR3 DNA: TGCAGCATTCTCGGGGCGCGGGGCACTGAAGCTTTCTTT. The encoded protein is CSILGARGTEAFF.

The CDR3 DNA follows: TGTGCCAGCAGCTCGGCGGGGTTTGGGAGGGAGCAGTTCTTC. Its protein product is CASSSAGFGREQFF. The chain recombines TRBV11-3 with TRBJ2-1; possible D gene TRBD2, 6 bases. V lost 4 bases and J 10 bases, leaving 17 bases between the germline ends. There are 14 residues in the CDR3. Germline CDR1 is SGHNT and CDR2 is YENEEA.

V usage is TRBV5-1 and J usage is TRBJ2-1; 7 nucleotides line up with TRBD1. The ends lost 6 bases at V and 2 bases at J; junction bases unmatched: 5. Looked up from germline, CDR1 is SGHRS and CDR2 is YFSETQ. The CDR3 contains 14 residues. CDR3 region: CASTWDRTYNEQFF. CDR3 nucleotide sequence: TGCGCCAGCACCTGGGACAGAACCTACAATGAGCAGTTCTTC.

The rearrangement uses TRBV15 and TRBJ1-1; 7 positions match TRBD1. CDR1 is LNHNV, CDR2 YYDKDF, per germline (reference sequence). V was pared by 0 bases and J by 5 bases, with 0 bases of the junction left unmatched. This CDR3 has 13 residues. As DNA, the CDR3 is TGTGCCACCAGCAGAGAACAGGGGACTGAAGCTTTCTTT. This encodes CATSREQGTEAFF.

DNA for the CDR3: TGCGCCAGCAGGAGACTCAGCGACAGCTCCTACGAGCAGTACTTC. Its translation: CASRRLSDSSYEQYF. J is TRBJ2-7 and V is TRBV5-1, with D maybe TRBD1 (5 bases). Germline CDR1 and CDR2: SGHRS and YFSETQ. The V and J ends lost 5 bases and 0 bases respectively, with 15 bases between them. The CDR3 spans 15 residues.

This clone was found once. The chain links TRBV2 to TRBJ2-2; 12 bases agree with TRBD2. This CDR3 is 15 amino acids long. Germline V CDR1 and CDR2: SNHLY, FYNNEI. V shed 3 bases and J 6 bases; nucleotides not matched to a gene: 2. The CDR3 loop reads CASSESSGRAGELFF. The CDR3 DNA reads as TGTGCCAGCAGTGAGTCTAGCGGGAGGGCCGGGGAGCTGTTTTTT. Full variable domain (rest looked up from reference TRBV2 and TRBJ2-2): EPEVTQTPSHQVTQMGQEVILRCVPISNHLYFYWYRQILGQKVEFLVSFYNNEISEKSEIFDDQFSVERPDGSNFTLKIRSTKLEDSAMYFCASSESSGRAGELFFGEGSRLTVL.

The chain combines TRBV9 with TRBJ1-6; TRBD1 aligns across 9 bases. In germline, CDR1 is SGDLS, CDR2 YYNGEE. Trimming removed 0 bases from V and 10 bases from J; junction bases left unmatched: 2. CDR3 length equals 14 residues. The CDR3 sequence: CASSVATGGSPLHF. In nucleotides, the CDR3 is TGTGCCAGCAGCGTAGCGACAGGGGGATCACCCCTCCACTTT.

The V gene is TRBV7-8, the J gene TRBJ1-6; 9 bases align to TRBD1. The CDR3 is 20 residues long. In germline, CDR1 is SGHVS, CDR2 FQNEAQ. J was trimmed by 0 bases and V by 1 base; bases with no gene match: 10. CDR3 amino acids: CASSLEGGQGHSSYNSPLHF. CDR3 coding DNA: TGTGCCAGCAGCTTAGAGGGGGGACAGGGACACAGCTCCTATAATTCACCCCTCCACTTT.

The chain uses TRBV7-2 and TRBJ1-6, with D possibly being TRBD1 (5 bases). Germline CDR1 reads SGHTA; CDR2 reads FQGNSA. The CDR3 has 15 amino acids. The V gene lost 0 bases and the J gene lost 10 bases, with 13 bases spanning the gap. Here the CDR3 DNA reads TGTGCCAGCAGCTTAGCAGCGGGGGTTGGATCACCCCTCCACTTT. This codes for CASSLAAGVGSPLHF.

The chain recombines TRBV7-9 with TRBJ1-2, with 8 positions matching TRBD1. V lost 5 bases and J lost 2; bases outside the gene matches: 7. Germline V gene data show CDR1 as SEHNR and CDR2 as FQNEAQ (reference sequence). The CDR3 extends over 15 amino acids. The CDR3 sequence is CASSPRQGRNYGYTF. DNA of the CDR3: TGTGCCAGCAGCCCCAGACAGGGGCGGAACTATGGCTACACCTTC.

This clone was counted between two and nine times. The J gene is TRBJ1-3, the V gene TRBV28, with a weak D call TRBD1 (6 bases). The CDR3 sequence is 16 residues long. Germline CDR1 and CDR2: MDHEN and SYDVKM. Trimming pared 2 bases from V and 2 bases from J, leaving 13 bases between. The CDR3 nucleotides are TGTGCCAGCAGTTTAGCCATGGGGGCGACTGGAAACACCATATATTTT. It translates to CASSLAMGATGNTIYF. Together with reference TRBV28 and TRBJ1-3, the CDR3 gives the full variable domain: DVKVTQSSRYLVKRTGEKVFLECVQDMDHENMFWYRQDPGLGLRLIYFSYDVKMKEKGDIPEGYSVSREKKERFSLILESASTNQTSMYLCASSLAMGATGNTIYFGEGSWLTVV.

This rearrangement joins TRBV5-8 to TRBJ1-5; D remains ambiguous. The CDR3 loop spans 15 amino acids. Germline CDR1 and CDR2: SGHTS and YDEGEE. Deletions cut 1 base from V and 4 bases from J, with 12 bases between. In DNA, the CDR3 is TGTGCCAGCAGCTTGTACTCCTCTAGTAATCAGCCCCAGCATTTT. Its protein is CASSLYSSSNQPQHF.

This clone has just a few counts. This sequence joins TRBV5-1 and TRBJ2-7, with a possible D match to TRBD2 (5 bases). Germline CDR1 is SGHRS and CDR2 is YFSETQ. The length of the CDR3 is 13 residues. V lost 4 bases, J lost 3 bases, and 11 bases lay in between. CDR3 nucleotides: TGCGCCAGCAGCCTGACGGGAAACTACGAGCAGTACTTC. Encoded protein: CASSLTGNYEQYF.

This clone has only a few counts. V gene TRBV5-1 combines with J gene TRBJ1-3; 8 bases are shared with TRBD1. In germline, CDR1 is SGHRS, CDR2 YFSETQ. J was trimmed by 1 base and V by 0 bases; bases with no gene match: 3. This CDR3 has 16 residues. The DNA for the CDR3 is TGCGCCAGCAGCTTGGGACAGGGGCGATCTGGAAACACCATATATTTT. This sequence encodes CASSLGQGRSGNTIYF.

This rearrangement joins TRBV19 to TRBJ2-5; D is unclear. The germline V gene has CDR1 LNHDA and CDR2 SQIVND (reference sequence). Trimming pared 3 bases from V and 2 bases from J, leaving 13 bases between. The CDR3 length is 15 residues. CDR3 protein: CASSISSAIQETQYF. Written as DNA, the CDR3 is TGTGCCAGTAGTATTAGCTCAGCAATTCAAGAGACCCAGTACTTC.

This clone was counted between two and nine times. This chain links TRBV2 with TRBJ2-1, with D tentatively TRBD2 (5 bases). V lost 9 bases and J 4 bases, leaving 19 bases between the germline ends. The CDR3 consists of 15 residues. The germline V gene has CDR1 SNHLY and CDR2 FYNNEI. Here the CDR3 reads CASTGKRGPYNEQFF. CDR3 nucleotide sequence: TGTGCCAGTACGGGGAAACGCGGACCTTACAATGAGCAGTTCTTC.

The chain joins TRBV6-5 to TRBJ2-4, with TRBD2 as a possible D gene (5 bases). The germline V gene has CDR1 MNHEY and CDR2 SVGAGI. V lost 6 bases, J lost 8 bases, and 20 bases lay in between. CDR3 length: 15 amino acids. The CDR3 reads CASRNRGSQDHIQYF. CDR3 in DNA: TGTGCCAGCAGGAATCGGGGATCTCAGGATCACATTCAGTACTTC.

The chain uses TRBV10-3 and TRBJ2-2; D may be TRBD2 (5 bases). Germline CDR1 and CDR2: ENHRY and SYGVKD. This CDR3 region has 16 residues. Trimming stripped 5 bases from V and 6 bases from J, with 19 bases between. The CDR3 is CAISPRSEGGPGELFF. In DNA, the CDR3 is TGTGCCATCAGTCCTCGGTCCGAGGGTGGCCCCGGGGAGCTGTTTTTT.

V usage is TRBV7-9 and J usage is TRBJ2-1; possible D gene TRBD1, 5 bases. Trimming stripped 8 bases from V and 3 bases from J, with 17 bases between. In germline, CDR1 is SEHNR, CDR2 FQNEAQ (reference sequence). The CDR3 sequence is 15 residues long. CDR3: CASGERGIFYNEQFF. CDR3 in DNA: TGTGCCAGCGGAGAAAGGGGCATCTTCTACAATGAGCAGTTCTTC.

This chain links TRBV2 with TRBJ2-5, with D possibly matching TRBD1 (5 bases). CDR3 size: 14 residues. Deletions cut 8 bases from V and 0 bases from J, with 13 bases between. Germline CDR1 and CDR2: SNHLY and FYNNEI. Here the CDR3 DNA reads TGTGCCAGCGAAGGGGCTGCGTACCAAGAGACCCAGTACTTC. This sequence encodes CASEGAAYQETQYF.